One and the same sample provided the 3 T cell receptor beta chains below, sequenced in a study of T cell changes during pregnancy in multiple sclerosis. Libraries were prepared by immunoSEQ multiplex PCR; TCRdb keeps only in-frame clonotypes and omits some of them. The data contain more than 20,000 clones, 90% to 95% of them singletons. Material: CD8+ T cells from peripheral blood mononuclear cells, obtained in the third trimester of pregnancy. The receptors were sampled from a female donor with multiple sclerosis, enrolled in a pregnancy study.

CDR3 DNA: TGTGCCAGCAGTGAAGCGGAGCACCAGCCCCAGCATTTT. This sequence encodes CASSEAEHQPQHF. The J gene is TRBJ1-5, the V gene TRBV6-1; D unresolved. This CDR3 is 13 amino acids long. The germline CDR1 and CDR2 sequences are MNHNS and SASEGT. With 0 bases removed from V and 7 bases from J, the gap between germline ends came to 7 bases.

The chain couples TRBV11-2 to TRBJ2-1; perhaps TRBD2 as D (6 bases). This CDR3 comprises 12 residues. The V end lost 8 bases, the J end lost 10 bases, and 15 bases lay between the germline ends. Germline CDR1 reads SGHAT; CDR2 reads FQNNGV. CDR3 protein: CASALGGNEQFF. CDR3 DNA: TGTGCCAGCGCTTTGGGCGGGAACGAGCAGTTCTTC.

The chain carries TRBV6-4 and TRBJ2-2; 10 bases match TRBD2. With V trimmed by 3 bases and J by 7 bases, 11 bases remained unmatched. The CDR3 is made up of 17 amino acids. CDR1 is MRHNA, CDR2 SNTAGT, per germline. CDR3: CASSDSGLAGDHGELFF. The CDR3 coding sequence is TGTGCCAGCAGTGATTCTGGGCTAGCGGGAGATCACGGGGAGCTGTTTTTT.